The next 11 T cell receptor beta chains were all read from a single sample in a study of CD8 T cells in ankylosing spondylitis. Via MiXCR, TCRdb re-called the 5' RACE reads, giving one row per CDR3 protein. Counted here are 250,000 or so distinct CDR3 sequences, 18% occurring once; the ten biggest clones make up roughly 34%. The specimen sequenced was blood, either unsorted or a sorted T cell fraction (not recorded which). The receptors come from a male donor with ankylosing spondylitis or in good health (not recorded which).

This clonotype was detected many times. The V gene is TRBV7-6, the J gene TRBJ1-1, with D possibly TRBD1 on 6 matching bases. CDR1 and CDR2 from the germline V gene are SGHVS and FNYEAQ. The CDR3 has 13 residues. The V end lost 0 bases, the J end lost 8 bases, and 10 bases lay between the germline ends. The CDR3 here is CASSLAVGTEAFF. The CDR3 DNA follows: TGTGCCAGCAGCTTAGCGGTGGGGACAGAAGCTTTCTTT.

Concerning this clonotype: No conserved phenylalanine or tryptophan is present at the end of the CDR3, so a read error is the likely explanation. The genes are TRBV7-9 and TRBJ1-2; tentative D call: TRBD1 (5 bases). The CDR3 sequence is 16 residues long. Germline V CDR1 and CDR2: SEHNR, FQNEAQ (reference sequence). V gave up 5 bases and J gave up 4 bases, with 20 bases separating them. The CDR3 DNA follows: TGTGCCAGCAGCCCAAGTCGATGGGGGGAAGCCTATGGCTACACCTCC. It is translated as CASSPSRWGEAYGYTS.

The genes are TRBV7-9 and TRBJ2-2; D gene unclear. The CDR3 contains 15 residues. Trimming stripped 5 bases from V and 3 bases from J, with 13 bases between. From germline, CDR1 is SEHNR and CDR2 FQNEAQ (reference sequence). CDR3 DNA: TGTGCCAGCAGCCGCGGAGTTATGGACACCGGGGAGCTGTTTTTT. Its translation: CASSRGVMDTGELFF. Full variable domain (rest looked up from reference TRBV7-9 and TRBJ2-2): DTGVSQNPRHKITKRGQNVTFRCDPISEHNRLYWYRQTLGQGPEFLTYFQNEAQLEKSRLLSDRFSAERPKGSFSTLEIQRTEQGDSAMYLCASSRGVMDTGELFFGEGSRLTVL.

The chain joins TRBV9 to TRBJ1-4, with 9 bases aligning to TRBD1. V was pared by 4 bases and J by 4 bases, with 8 bases of the junction left unmatched. The CDR3 has 16 residues. CDR1 SGDLS and CDR2 YYNGEE come from the germline V gene. The CDR3 DNA sequence: TGTGCCAGCAGCACTCATCCGGGACAGGGTAATGAAAAACTGTTTTTT. It is translated as CASSTHPGQGNEKLFF.

The V call is TRBV20-1, the J call TRBJ2-3, with 8 positions matching TRBD2. Looked up from germline, CDR1 is DFQATT and CDR2 is SNEGSKA (reference sequence). The CDR3 spans 16 residues. The V gene end was trimmed by 0 bases and the J gene end by 2 bases; junction bases not matched to a gene: 7. The CDR3 DNA is TGCAGTGCTAGAGATCCGCGGGAGGTGTACACAGATACGCAGTATTTT. It translates to CSARDPREVYTDTQYF.

The rearrangement uses TRBV3-1 and TRBJ2-5, with D possibly TRBD2 on 5 matching bases. CDR3 size: 17 residues. CDR1 is LGHDT, CDR2 YNNKEL, per germline (reference sequence). With 0 bases removed from V and 4 bases from J, the gap between germline ends came to 18 bases. The CDR3 DNA is TGTGCCAGCAGCCAAGATAGAAGTGGCGCACTAGGAGAGACCCAGTACTTC. This gives the protein CASSQDRSGALGETQYF.

In this sample, this clonotype turned up a few times. This sequence joins TRBV4-1 and TRBJ2-1; 14 nucleotides align to TRBD2. Germline V gene sequence: CDR1 MGHRA, CDR2 YSYEKL. The CDR3 is 16 residues long. V lost 5 bases and J lost 8; bases outside the gene matches: 8. The chain's CDR3 is CASSEGTSGSWYEQFF. CDR3 nucleotides: TGCGCCAGCAGCGAAGGGACTAGCGGGAGTTGGTATGAGCAGTTCTTC.

The table lists this clonotype with a few counts. J is TRBJ2-7 and V is TRBV20-1, with 10 bases that match TRBD1. The J segment lost 4 bases and the V segment lost 6 bases, leaving 9 bases of the junction unmatched. The germline CDR1 and CDR2 sequences are DFQATT and SNEGSKA (reference sequence). The CDR3 loop spans 14 amino acids. CDR3 protein: CSASGTGEVYEQYF. The CDR3 DNA sequence: TGCAGTGCCTCCGGGACAGGGGAAGTGTACGAGCAGTACTTC.

This clonotype was seen only a few times. V and J are TRBV29-1 and TRBJ2-1; 7 bases line up with TRBD2. The J segment lost 5 bases and the V segment lost 7 bases, leaving 8 bases of the junction unmatched. CDR1 is SQVTM and CDR2 is ANQGSEA in the germline V gene. CDR3 length equals 13 residues. CDR3 amino acids: CSARDYANNEQFF. The CDR3 coding sequence is TGCAGCGCCCGGGACTACGCTAACAATGAGCAGTTCTTC.

The chain has TRBV13 and TRBJ1-2; D not certain. CDR3 length: 14 amino acids. The germline V and J ends were trimmed by 5 bases and 7 bases, with 17 bases remaining between them. In germline, CDR1 is PRHDT, CDR2 FYEKMQ (reference sequence). CDR3 bases: TGTGCCAGCAGCCTCCTCCGGGGTTCGAGTGGCTACACCTTC. Translated: CASSLLRGSSGYTF.

This chain connects TRBV9 to TRBJ2-1, with TRBD2 matching 10 bases. The CDR3 is 15 residues long. Germline CDR1 is SGDLS and CDR2 is YYNGEE. After removal of 3 bases from V and 5 bases from J, the junction contained 5 bases not matched to a gene. The CDR3 sequence is CASSAGTSVHNEQFF. CDR3 DNA sequence: TGTGCCAGCAGCGCCGGGACTAGCGTTCACAATGAGCAGTTCTTC. The full variable domain, with the rest looked up from reference TRBV9 and TRBJ2-1, is DSGVTQTPKHLITATGQRVTLRCSPRSGDLSVYWYQQSLDQGLQFLIQYYNGEERAKGNILERFSAQQFPDLHSELNLSSLELGDSALYFCASSAGTSVHNEQFFGPGTRLTVL.